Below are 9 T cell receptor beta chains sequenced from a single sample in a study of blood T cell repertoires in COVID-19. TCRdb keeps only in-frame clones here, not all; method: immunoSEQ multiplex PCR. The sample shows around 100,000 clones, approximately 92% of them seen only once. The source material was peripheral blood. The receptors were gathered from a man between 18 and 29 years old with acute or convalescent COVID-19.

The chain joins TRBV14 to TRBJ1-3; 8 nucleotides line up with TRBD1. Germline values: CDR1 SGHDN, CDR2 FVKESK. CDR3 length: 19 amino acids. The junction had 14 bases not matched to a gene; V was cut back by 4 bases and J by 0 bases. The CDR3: CASSRMTGARLTSGNTIYF. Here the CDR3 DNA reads TGTGCCAGCAGCCGAATGACAGGGGCCCGACTCACCTCTGGAAACACCATATATTTT.

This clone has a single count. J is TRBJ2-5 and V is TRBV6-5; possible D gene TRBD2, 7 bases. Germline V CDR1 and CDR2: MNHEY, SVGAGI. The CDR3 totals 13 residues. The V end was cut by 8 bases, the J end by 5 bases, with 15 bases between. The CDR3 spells CASGSRGGETQYF. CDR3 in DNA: TGTGCCAGCGGGTCTAGGGGGGGGGAGACCCAGTACTTC.

CDR3 in amino acids: CATSTERYTEAFF. The DNA of the CDR3 is TGTGCCACCAGTACTGAACGGTACACTGAAGCTTTCTTT. This chain uses TRBV24-1 with TRBJ1-1; D call uncertain. Per germline, CDR1 KGHDR and CDR2 SFDVKD. Trimming removed 6 bases at V and 3 bases at J, with 10 bases between. CDR3 length equals 13 residues.

CDR3 sequence (DNA): TGTGCCACCAAGGAGAGTGCTTCGATCTATGGCTACACCTTC. This encodes CATKESASIYGYTF. This chain connects TRBV15 to TRBJ1-2; D is uncertain. The V gene's germline CDR1 is LNHNV and CDR2 YYDKDF (reference sequence). CDR3 length: 14 residues. The V end lost 7 bases, the J end lost 4 bases, and 16 bases lay between the germline ends. Filled out from reference TRBV15 and TRBJ1-2, the complete variable domain reads DAMVIQNPRYQVTQFGKPVTLSCSQTLNHNVMYWYQQKSSQAPKLLFHYYDKDFNNEADTPDNFQSRRPNTSFCFLDIRSPGLGDTAMYLCATKESASIYGYTFGSGTRLTVV.

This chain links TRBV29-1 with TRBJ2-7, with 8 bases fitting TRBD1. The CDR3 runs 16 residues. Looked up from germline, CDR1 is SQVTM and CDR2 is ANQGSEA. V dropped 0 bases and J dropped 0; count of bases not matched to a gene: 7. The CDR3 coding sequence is TGCAGCGTTGAAGATCAGACAGGGGCCTTCTCCTACGAGCAGTACTTC. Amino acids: CSVEDQTGAFSYEQYF.

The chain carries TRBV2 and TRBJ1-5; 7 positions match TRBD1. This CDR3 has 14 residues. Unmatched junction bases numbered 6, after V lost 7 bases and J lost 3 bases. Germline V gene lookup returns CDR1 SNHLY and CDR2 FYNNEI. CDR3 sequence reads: CASNPGQFNQPQHF. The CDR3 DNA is TGTGCCAGCAATCCGGGACAGTTCAATCAGCCCCAGCATTTT. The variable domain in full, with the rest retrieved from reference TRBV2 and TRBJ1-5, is EPEVTQTPSHQVTQMGQEVILRCVPISNHLYFYWYRQILGQKVEFLVSFYNNEISEKSEIFDDQFSVERPDGSNFTLKIRSTKLEDSAMYFCASNPGQFNQPQHFGDGTRLSIL.

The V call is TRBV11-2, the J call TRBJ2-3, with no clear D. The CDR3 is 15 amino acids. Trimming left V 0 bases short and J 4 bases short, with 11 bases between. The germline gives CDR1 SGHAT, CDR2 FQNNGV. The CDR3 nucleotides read TGTGCCAGCAGCTTAGAAAACAGAAGGTCAGATACGCAGTATTTT. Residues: CASSLENRRSDTQYF.

The CDR3 sequence is CASSQTQGATYEQYF. Here the CDR3 DNA reads TGCGCCAGCAGCCAAACCCAGGGGGCTACTTACGAGCAGTACTTC. This chain uses TRBV4-1 with TRBJ2-7, with 8 bases identical to TRBD1. V trimming: 2 bases; J trimming: 4 bases; junction bases outside the gene matches: 7. This CDR3 has 15 amino acids. Germline V gene lookup returns CDR1 MGHRA and CDR2 YSYEKL.

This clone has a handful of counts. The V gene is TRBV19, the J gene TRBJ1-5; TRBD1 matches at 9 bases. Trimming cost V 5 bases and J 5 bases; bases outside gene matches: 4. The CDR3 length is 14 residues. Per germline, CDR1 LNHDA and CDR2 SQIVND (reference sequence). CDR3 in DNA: TGTGCCAGTAGTGTCTGGACAGGGGATCAGCCCCAGCATTTT. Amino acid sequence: CASSVWTGDQPQHF.